Reported below is one TCR beta chain. This entry comes from a study of blood T cell repertoires in COVID-19. Using immunoSEQ multiplex PCR, the repertoire was profiled, and TCRdb retains in-frame clones only, with some absent. This sample has 200,000 to 300,000 clones; over 80% occur once, and the top ten carry 5.5%. The CDR3 consists of 15 residues. The V end lost 6 bases, the J end lost 1 base, and 15 bases lay between the germline ends. Germline lookup yields CDR1 MRHNA and CDR2 SNTAGT. The source material was peripheral blood. The receptor was derived from a human donor in a cohort sampled during active COVID-19. This sequence joins TRBV6-4 and TRBJ1-1; D call uncertain. The CDR3 is CASRPRGQTNTEAFF. CDR3 DNA sequence: TGTGCCAGCAGACCAAGAGGGCAGACGAACACTGAAGCTTTCTTT.